This T cell receptor beta chain is drawn from a study of identical twins. Only healthy Caucasians were included as donors. The CDR3 has 13 amino acids. V lost 6 bases to trimming and J lost 8 bases, with 16 bases between them. CDR1 and CDR2 from the germline V gene are SGHRS and YFSETQ. MiXCR, applied by TCRdb to the 5' RACE reads, yields one record per CDR3 protein. The sample records more than 200,000 distinct CDR3 sequences, approximately 9% being singletons. As for this clonotype: As yet, its antigen is unknown.

Study observations and caveats: The study found that models underestimated out-of-frame TCR alpha sharing in monozygotic twins. Out-of-frame alpha sequences shared between twins exhibited an excess of low generation probability. A lower insertion count was a feature of abundant cord blood beta clonotypes, with no such feature in memory repertoires.

Sequencing was performed on memory (CD45RO+) T cells sorted from blood. This sequence originates from a young woman in good health. V gene TRBV5-1 combines with J gene TRBJ2-3, with a tentative D call TRBD2 (5 bases). The CDR3 DNA is TGCGCCAGCAAGTCGGGCGAACTAGGTACGCAGTATTTT. Translating gives CASKSGELGTQYF.